One sample yielded the 17 T cell receptor beta chains listed below, sequenced in a study of Ad26.COV2.S vaccination and SARS-CoV-2 variants. The table came from immunoSEQ multiplex PCR; TCRdb's copy has only in-frame clones and leaves some out. The repertoire holds hundreds of thousands of clones, with around nine tenths as singletons. Treatment noted: about 20 received Ad26.COV2.S at low or high dose, single or two shots; several received placebo; per-sample allocation not given. The samples were gathered on day 63 after the first injection of vaccine or placebo. Sequenced material: peripheral blood, taken in a trial of Ad26.COV2.S vaccine versus placebo. The receptors stem from a person aged 18-60 years who received the Ad26.COV2.S COVID-19 vaccine or a placebo.

This sequence joins TRBV7-2 and TRBJ2-5, with D possibly TRBD1 on 6 matching bases. The CDR3 spans 17 residues. V lost 5 bases to trimming and J lost 4 bases, with 23 bases between them. The germline V gene encodes CDR1 SGHTA and CDR2 FQGNSA. The CDR3 spells CASSVSWDGQYGETQYF. In DNA form, the CDR3 reads TGTGCCAGCAGCGTAAGTTGGGACGGACAGTACGGAGAGACCCAGTACTTC.

The gene calls are TRBV19 and TRBJ1-5; a weak D match, TRBD1 (5 bases). This CDR3 is built from 14 residues. Deletions cut 4 bases from V and 3 bases from J, with 10 bases between. Germline lookup yields CDR1 LNHDA and CDR2 SQIVND (reference sequence). The CDR3 reads CASSTDSFNQPQHF. CDR3 coding DNA: TGTGCCAGTAGTACTGACAGTTTCAATCAGCCCCAGCATTTT.

Here the CDR3 DNA reads TGTGCCAGCAAAGACTCCGGGGGGCCGAAATACAATGAGCAGTTCTTC. Its translation: CASKDSGGPKYNEQFF. This chain connects TRBV7-2 to TRBJ2-1, with D maybe TRBD2 (7 bases). The CDR3 has 16 amino acids. Germline V CDR1 and CDR2: SGHTA, FQGNSA. V lost 7 bases and J 4 bases, leaving 20 bases between the germline ends.

This chain connects TRBV28 to TRBJ2-2; perhaps TRBD1 as D (6 bases). This CDR3 region has 15 residues. Germline CDR1 reads MDHEN; CDR2 reads SYDVKM. Trimming left V 6 bases short and J 0 bases short, with 11 bases between. The CDR3 sequence is CASSSGAANTGELFF. As DNA, the CDR3 is TGTGCCAGCAGCTCAGGGGCTGCGAACACCGGGGAGCTGTTTTTT.

The rearrangement uses TRBV19 and TRBJ2-1, with D unclear. The CDR3 has 13 residues. V lost 4 bases and J lost 8, with 12 bases in between. The germline V gene has CDR1 LNHDA and CDR2 SQIVND (reference sequence). CDR3 in amino acids: CASSSPESHEQFF. The CDR3 DNA reads TGTGCCAGTAGTAGCCCGGAAAGCCATGAGCAGTTCTTC.

DNA for the CDR3: TGTGCCAGCAGCTTAGTGACAGGGCTCAGCACAGATACGCAGTATTTT. It translates to CASSLVTGLSTDTQYF. V usage is TRBV7-6 and J usage is TRBJ2-3, with 7 bases fitting TRBD1. After removal of 1 base from V and 0 bases from J, the junction contained 4 bases not matched to a gene. The CDR3 totals 16 residues. The V gene's germline CDR1 is SGHVS and CDR2 FNYEAQ.

The chain is built from TRBV13 and TRBJ2-2; 8 bases match TRBD1. The V gene end was trimmed by 3 bases and the J gene end by 4 bases; junction bases not matched to a gene: 4. CDR1 PRHDT and CDR2 FYEKMQ come from the germline V gene (reference sequence). The CDR3 totals 15 residues. The DNA of the CDR3 is TGTGCCAGCAGCTTCAGGCAGGGGGCCACCGGGGAGCTGTTTTTT. Amino acid sequence: CASSFRQGATGELFF.

This rearrangement joins TRBV4-2 to TRBJ2-7, with 8 positions matching TRBD2. The CDR3 contains 15 residues. Per the germline V gene, CDR1 is LGHNA and CDR2 is YNFKEQ. V was pared by 0 bases and J by 1 base, with 2 bases of the junction left unmatched. The CDR3 region is CASSQEQRGSYEQYF. The CDR3 DNA sequence: TGTGCCAGCAGCCAAGAGCAGCGGGGGTCCTACGAGCAGTACTTC.

The gene calls are TRBV4-1 and TRBJ2-2, with 7 bases that match TRBD2. V dropped 4 bases and J dropped 1; count of bases not matched to a gene: 6. Germline V gene lookup returns CDR1 MGHRA and CDR2 YSYEKL. The CDR3 spans 16 residues. The CDR3 coding sequence is TGCGCCAGCAGCCTAGGGGTAGCGGGGAACACCGGGGAGCTGTTTTTT. Protein sequence: CASSLGVAGNTGELFF.

The rearrangement uses TRBV18 and TRBJ2-3, with D possibly being TRBD2 (5 bases). Germline CDR1 reads KGHSH; CDR2 reads LQKENI. V lost 3 bases, J lost 4 bases, and 11 bases lay in between. This CDR3 comprises 14 residues. In nucleotides, the CDR3 is TGTGCCAGCTCACCGGAAAGGGAGTCAGATACGCAGTATTTT. Translation: CASSPERESDTQYF.

J is TRBJ1-2 and V is TRBV12-5; no definite D call. The CDR3 contains 14 residues. Germline lookup yields CDR1 LGHNT and CDR2 FRNRAP. V was cut by 0 bases and J by 8 bases, with 13 bases left in between. The CDR3 reads CASGLVVGVGGYTF. CDR3 coding DNA: TGTGCTAGTGGTTTGGTAGTTGGTGTAGGAGGCTACACCTTC.

This clone was seen only a few times. The chain links TRBV10-2 to TRBJ1-4; D unclear. The germline V gene has CDR1 WSHSY and CDR2 SAAADI. V lost 0 bases to trimming and J lost 10 bases, with 15 bases between them. There are 15 residues in the CDR3. The CDR3 DNA sequence: TGCGCCAGCAGTGAGTCAGCCCAACCTCTATCAAAACTGTTTTTT. The encoded protein is CASSESAQPLSKLFF.

This chain connects TRBV20-1 to TRBJ1-3; D may be TRBD1 (5 bases). The CDR3 is made up of 11 amino acids. Germline V CDR1 and CDR2: DFQATT, SNEGSKA (reference sequence). V was trimmed by 5 bases and J by 10 bases, leaving 12 bases between them. CDR3 sequence reads: CSAETGGTIYF. CDR3 in DNA: TGCAGTGCTGAGACCGGGGGGACCATATATTTT.

The J gene is TRBJ1-4, the V gene TRBV5-1; TRBD1 matches at 11 bases. This CDR3 comprises 18 residues. CDR1 and CDR2 from the germline V gene are SGHRS and YFSETQ. V lost 4 bases and J lost 6; bases outside the gene matches: 14. In nucleotides, the CDR3 is TGCGCCAGCAGCCCTACGGGACAGGGGGTTTTCAGGGATGAAAAACTGTTTTTT. Its translation: CASSPTGQGVFRDEKLFF.

This clone appeared a few times. This chain connects TRBV7-2 to TRBJ1-6; no firm D call. The V and J ends lost 1 base and 10 bases respectively, with 8 bases between them. The CDR3 totals 13 residues. Germline CDR1 reads SGHTA; CDR2 reads FQGNSA. The CDR3 loop reads CASSLGPPSPLHF. In nucleotides, the CDR3 is TGTGCCAGCAGCTTAGGACCTCCCTCACCCCTCCACTTT.

The genes are TRBV5-1 and TRBJ1-1; tentatively, D is TRBD1 (5 bases). CDR1 and CDR2 (germline): SGHRS, YFSETQ. This CDR3 region has 15 residues. The ends were cut back, 3 bases at V and 4 bases at J, with 16 bases in the middle. CDR3 in amino acids: CASSWGSGGGTEAFF. DNA of the CDR3: TGCGCCAGCAGCTGGGGGAGCGGGGGAGGCACTGAAGCTTTCTTT.

The chain uses TRBV24-1 and TRBJ1-1; D is unclear. V lost 1 base and J lost 2, with 4 bases in between. Per the germline V gene, CDR1 is KGHDR and CDR2 is SFDVKD. The CDR3 length is 13 residues. CDR3: CATSDFGNTEAFF. The CDR3 DNA reads TGTGCCACCAGTGATTTTGGAAACACTGAAGCTTTCTTT.